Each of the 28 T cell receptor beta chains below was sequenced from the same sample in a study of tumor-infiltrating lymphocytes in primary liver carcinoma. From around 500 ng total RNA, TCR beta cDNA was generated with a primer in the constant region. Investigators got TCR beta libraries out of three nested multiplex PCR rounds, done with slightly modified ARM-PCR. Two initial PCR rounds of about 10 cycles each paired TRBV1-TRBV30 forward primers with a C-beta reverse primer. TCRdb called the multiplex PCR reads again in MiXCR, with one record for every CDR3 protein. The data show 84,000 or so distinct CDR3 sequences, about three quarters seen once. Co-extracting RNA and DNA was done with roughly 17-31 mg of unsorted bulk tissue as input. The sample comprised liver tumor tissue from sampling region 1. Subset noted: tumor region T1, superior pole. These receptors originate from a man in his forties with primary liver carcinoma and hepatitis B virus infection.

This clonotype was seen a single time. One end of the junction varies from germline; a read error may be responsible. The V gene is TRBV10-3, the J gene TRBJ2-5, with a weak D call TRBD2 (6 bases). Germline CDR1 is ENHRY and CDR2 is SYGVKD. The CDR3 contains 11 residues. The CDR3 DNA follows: TGTGCCATCGGTTGGGGGGAGACTCAGTGCTTC. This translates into CAIGWGETQCF.

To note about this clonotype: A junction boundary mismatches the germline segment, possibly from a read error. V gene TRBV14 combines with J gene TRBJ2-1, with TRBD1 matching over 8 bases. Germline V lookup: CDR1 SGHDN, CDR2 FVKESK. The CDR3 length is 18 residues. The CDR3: CVSSPFLDRVERYGDQFF. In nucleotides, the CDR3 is TGTGTCAGCAGCCCCTTCCTGGACAGGGTGGAACGTTACGGTGACCAGTTCTTC.

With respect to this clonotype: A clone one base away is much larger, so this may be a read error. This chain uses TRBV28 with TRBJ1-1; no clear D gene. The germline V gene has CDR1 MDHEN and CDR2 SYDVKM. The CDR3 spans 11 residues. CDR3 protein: CASRENIEAFF. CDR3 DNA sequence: TGTGCCAGTAGGGAGAACATTGAAGCTTTCTTT.

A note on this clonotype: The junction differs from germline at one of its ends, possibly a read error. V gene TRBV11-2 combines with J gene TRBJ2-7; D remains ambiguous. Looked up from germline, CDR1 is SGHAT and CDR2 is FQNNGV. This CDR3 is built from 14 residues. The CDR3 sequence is CASSLTDRAYDQCF. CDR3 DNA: TGTGCCAGCAGCTTAACCGACCGAGCCTACGATCAGTGTTTC.

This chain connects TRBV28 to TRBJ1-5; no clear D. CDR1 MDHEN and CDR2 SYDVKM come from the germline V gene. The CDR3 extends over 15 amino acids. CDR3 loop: CVSRTFSHSNQPQHF. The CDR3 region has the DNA TGTGTCAGTAGAACTTTTTCCCATAGCAATCAGCCCCAGCATTTT.

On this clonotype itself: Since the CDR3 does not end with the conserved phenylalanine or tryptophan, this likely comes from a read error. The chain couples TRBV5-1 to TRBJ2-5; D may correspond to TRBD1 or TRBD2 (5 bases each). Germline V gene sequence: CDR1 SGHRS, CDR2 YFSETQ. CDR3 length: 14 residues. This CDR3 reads CANSLVDGDETQYL. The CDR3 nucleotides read TGCGCCAACAGCTTGGTCGACGGGGACGAGACCCAGTACTTA.

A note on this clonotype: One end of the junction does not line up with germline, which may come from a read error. The CDR3 spells CASSELAGESSYEQYF. The DNA for the CDR3 is TGTGCCAGCAGCGAACTAGCGGGAGAGTCCTCCTATGAGCAGTACTTC. The chain combines TRBV4-2 with TRBJ2-7; 11 nucleotides align to TRBD2. From germline, CDR1 is LGHNA and CDR2 YNFKEQ. The CDR3 spans 16 residues.

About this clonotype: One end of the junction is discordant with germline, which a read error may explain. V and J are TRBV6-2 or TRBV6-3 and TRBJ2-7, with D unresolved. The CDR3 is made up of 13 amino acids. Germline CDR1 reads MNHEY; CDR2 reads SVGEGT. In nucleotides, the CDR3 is TGTGCCAGCAGTTCGGCCCGGGCGTACGAGCAGTGCTTC. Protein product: CASSSARAYEQCF.

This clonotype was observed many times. CDR3 DNA: TGTGCCATCAGGCCCAGACAGTCCTCTGGAAACACCATATATTTT. Its protein product is CAIRPRQSSGNTIYF. V and J are TRBV10-3 and TRBJ1-3, with D maybe TRBD1 (5 bases). This CDR3 has 15 amino acids. Between the trimmed V and J ends, which lost 6 bases and 0 bases, there was a span of 12 bases. Germline V gene data show CDR1 as ENHRY and CDR2 as SYGVKD.

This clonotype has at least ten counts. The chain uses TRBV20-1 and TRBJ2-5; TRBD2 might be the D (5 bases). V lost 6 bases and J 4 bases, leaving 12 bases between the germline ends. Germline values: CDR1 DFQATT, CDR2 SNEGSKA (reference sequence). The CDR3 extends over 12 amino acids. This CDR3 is CSASRAGETQYF. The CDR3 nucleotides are TGCAGTGCCTCAAGGGCGGGAGAGACCCAGTACTTC.

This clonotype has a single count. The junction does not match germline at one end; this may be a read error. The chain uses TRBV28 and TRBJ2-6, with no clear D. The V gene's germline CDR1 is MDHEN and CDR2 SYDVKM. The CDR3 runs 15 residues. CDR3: CASGLGGSGANVLTF. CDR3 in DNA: TGTGCCAGCGGTTTGGGTGGCTCTGGGGCCAACGTCCTGACTTTC.

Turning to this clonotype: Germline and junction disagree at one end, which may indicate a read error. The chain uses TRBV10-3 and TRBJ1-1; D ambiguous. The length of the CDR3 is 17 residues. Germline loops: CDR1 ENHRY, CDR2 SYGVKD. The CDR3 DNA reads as TGTGCCATCAGTGGGCGACTCGGAGGCCCAATGAACACCGAAGTTTTCTTT. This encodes CAISGRLGGPMNTEVFF.

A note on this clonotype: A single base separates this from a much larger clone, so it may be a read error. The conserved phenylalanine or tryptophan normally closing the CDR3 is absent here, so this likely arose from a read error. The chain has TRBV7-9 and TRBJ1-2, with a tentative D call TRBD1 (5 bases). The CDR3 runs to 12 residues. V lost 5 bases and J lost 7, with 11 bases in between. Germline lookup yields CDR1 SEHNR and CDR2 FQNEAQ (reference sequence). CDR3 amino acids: CASSSEGLGYTS. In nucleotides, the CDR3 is TGTGCCAGCAGCAGCGAGGGACTTGGCTACACCTCC.

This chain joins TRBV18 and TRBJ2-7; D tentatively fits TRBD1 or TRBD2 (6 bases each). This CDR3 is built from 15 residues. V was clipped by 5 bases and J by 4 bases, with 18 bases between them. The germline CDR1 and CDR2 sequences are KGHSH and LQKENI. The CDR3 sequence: CASSSLGGTRYEQYF. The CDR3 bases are TGTGCCAGCTCATCACTAGGGGGGACTCGATACGAGCAGTACTTC.

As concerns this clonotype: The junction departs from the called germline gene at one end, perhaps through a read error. This chain's CDR3 is CASSWTGLGQPQHF. DNA for the CDR3: TGTGCAAGCAGTTGGACAGGGCTTGGTCAGCCCCAGCATTTT. The chain couples TRBV12-3 or TRBV12-4 to TRBJ1-5, with 8 bases that match TRBD1. There are 14 residues in the CDR3.

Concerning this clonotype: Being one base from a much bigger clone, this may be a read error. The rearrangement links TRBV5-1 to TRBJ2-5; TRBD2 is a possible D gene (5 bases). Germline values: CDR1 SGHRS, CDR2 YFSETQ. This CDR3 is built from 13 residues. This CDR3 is CASNLEAVETQYF. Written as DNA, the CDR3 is TGCGCCAGCAACTTGGAGGCGGTAGAGACCCAGTACTTC. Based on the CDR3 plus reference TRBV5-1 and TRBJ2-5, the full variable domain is KAGVTQTPRYLIKTRGQQVTLSCSPISGHRSVSWYQQTPGQGLQFLFEYFSETQRNKGNFPGRFSGRQFSNSRSEMNVSTLELGDSALYLCASNLEAVETQYFGPGTRLLVL.

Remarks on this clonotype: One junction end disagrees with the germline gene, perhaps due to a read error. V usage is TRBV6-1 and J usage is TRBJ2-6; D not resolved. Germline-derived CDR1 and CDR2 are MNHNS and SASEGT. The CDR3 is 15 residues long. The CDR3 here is CVSSGVSSGANVLTF. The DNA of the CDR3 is TGTGTCAGCAGTGGAGTTAGCTCTGGGGCCAACGTCCTGACTTTC.

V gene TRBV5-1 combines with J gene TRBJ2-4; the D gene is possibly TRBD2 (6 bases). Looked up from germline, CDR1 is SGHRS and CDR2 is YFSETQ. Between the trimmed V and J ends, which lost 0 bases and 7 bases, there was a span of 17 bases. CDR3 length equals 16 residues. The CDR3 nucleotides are TGCGCCAGCAGCTTGGCCGGGGGTCAGGATCAGAACATTCAGTACTTC. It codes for CASSLAGGQDQNIQYF.

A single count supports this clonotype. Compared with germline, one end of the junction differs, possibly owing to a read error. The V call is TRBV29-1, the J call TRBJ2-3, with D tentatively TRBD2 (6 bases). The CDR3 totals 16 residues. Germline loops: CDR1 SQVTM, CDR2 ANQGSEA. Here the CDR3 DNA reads TGCAGTGTTGAAGATCAGAACGGGAGAAGTGCAGATACGCAGTATTTT. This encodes CSVEDQNGRSADTQYF.

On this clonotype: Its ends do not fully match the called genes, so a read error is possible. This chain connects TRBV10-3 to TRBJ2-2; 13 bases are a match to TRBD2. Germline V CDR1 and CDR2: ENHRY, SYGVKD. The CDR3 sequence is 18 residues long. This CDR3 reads CDISPAGTSGKVSGELFF. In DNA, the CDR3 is TGCGATATCAGCCCTGCCGGGACTAGCGGGAAGGTTTCCGGGGAGCTGTTTTTT.

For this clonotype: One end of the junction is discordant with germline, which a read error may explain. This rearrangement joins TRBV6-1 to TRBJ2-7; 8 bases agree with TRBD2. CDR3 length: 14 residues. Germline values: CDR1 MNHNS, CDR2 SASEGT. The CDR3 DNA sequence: TGTGCCTGCAGTGACTCAGCGGGAGTGGACGAGCAGTACTTC. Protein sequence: CACSDSAGVDEQYF.

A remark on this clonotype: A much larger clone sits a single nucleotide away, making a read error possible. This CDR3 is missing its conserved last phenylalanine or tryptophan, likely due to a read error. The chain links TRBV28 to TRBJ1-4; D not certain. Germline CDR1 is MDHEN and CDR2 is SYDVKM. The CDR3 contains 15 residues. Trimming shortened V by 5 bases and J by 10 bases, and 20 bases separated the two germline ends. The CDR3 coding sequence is TGTGCCAGCAGTGCGACTGGCAGCATTCGTGGAAAACTGTTTTAT. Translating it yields CASSATGSIRGKLFY.

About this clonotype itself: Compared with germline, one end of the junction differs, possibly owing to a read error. The CDR3 here is CARSLVGQGIGELFF. In nucleotides, the CDR3 is TGTGCCAGAAGCTTAGTCGGACAGGGCATCGGGGAGCTGTTTTTT. The chain combines TRBV11-2 with TRBJ2-2, with 8 bases that match TRBD1. The V gene's germline CDR1 is SGHAT and CDR2 FQNNGV. The length of the CDR3 is 15 residues. Using reference TRBV11-2 and TRBJ2-2 for the parts outside the CDR3, the full variable domain is EAGVAQSPRYKIIEKRQSVAFWCNPISGHATLYWYQQILGQGPKLLIQFQNNGVVDDSQLPKDRFSAERLKGVDSTLKIQPAKLEDSAVYLCARSLVGQGIGELFFGEGSRLTVL.

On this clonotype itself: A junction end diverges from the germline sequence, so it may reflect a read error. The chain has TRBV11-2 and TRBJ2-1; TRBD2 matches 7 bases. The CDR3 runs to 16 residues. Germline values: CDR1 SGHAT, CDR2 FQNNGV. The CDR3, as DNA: TGTGCCATCAACTTAGATCACGGGGGAGGGCTAAATGAGCAGCTCTTC. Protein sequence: CAINLDHGGGLNEQLF.

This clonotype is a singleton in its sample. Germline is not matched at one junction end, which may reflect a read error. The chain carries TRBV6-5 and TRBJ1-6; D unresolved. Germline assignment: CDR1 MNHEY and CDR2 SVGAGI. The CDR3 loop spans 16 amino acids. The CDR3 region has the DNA TGTGCCAGCAGTTGGGGTAGGGTGGCCACTAATTCACCCCCCCACTTT. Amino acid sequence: CASSWGRVATNSPPHF.

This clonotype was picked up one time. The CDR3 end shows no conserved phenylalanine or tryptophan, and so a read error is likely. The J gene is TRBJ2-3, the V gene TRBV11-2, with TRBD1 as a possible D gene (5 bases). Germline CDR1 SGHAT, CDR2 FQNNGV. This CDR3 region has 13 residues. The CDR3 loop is CASSLEDTDTQYL. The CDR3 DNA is TGTGCCAGCAGCTTAGAGGACACAGATACACAGTATTTA.

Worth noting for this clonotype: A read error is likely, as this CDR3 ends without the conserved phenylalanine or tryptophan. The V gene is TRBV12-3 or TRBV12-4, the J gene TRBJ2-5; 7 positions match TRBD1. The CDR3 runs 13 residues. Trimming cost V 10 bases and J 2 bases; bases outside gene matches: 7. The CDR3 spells CANSWTGQETQYL. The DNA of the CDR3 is TGTGCCAACAGCTGGACAGGTCAAGAGACCCAGTACTTA.

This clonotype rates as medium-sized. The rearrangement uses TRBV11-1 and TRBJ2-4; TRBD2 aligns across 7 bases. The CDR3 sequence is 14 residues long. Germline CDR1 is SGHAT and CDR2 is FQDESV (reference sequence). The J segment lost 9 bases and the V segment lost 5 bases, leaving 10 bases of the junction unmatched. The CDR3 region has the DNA TGTGCCAGCAGCCCTGATGGGGTAGCGGGCATTCAGTACTTC. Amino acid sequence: CASSPDGVAGIQYF.